The T cell receptor (beta chain) under discussion was sequenced for a study of Graves' ophthalmopathy and Graves' hyperthyroidism. This clonotype was seen only a few times. No antigen is known for it. J was trimmed by 4 bases and V by 4 bases; bases with no gene match: 3. The CDR3 spans 13 residues. Germline CDR1 SGHAT, CDR2 FQDESV (reference sequence). Findings and caveats of the study: Blood samples also showed most expanded thyroid clonotypes exceeding 0.001 frequency. Prediction of ophthalmopathy progression reached less than 71% sensitivity and approximately 73% specificity.

Amplified TCR beta CDR3 regions were obtained using RNA transcripts as template. HTBI-primed RT-PCR formed the first round, and a multiplex PCR formed the second. TCRdb ran MiXCR on the multiplex PCR reads and lists one entry per CDR3 protein. The data contain hundreds of thousands of distinct CDR3 sequences, around 21% of them singletons. This TCR derives from a woman between 18 and 30 years old with stable Graves' hyperthyroidism. The chain is built from TRBV11-1 and TRBJ1-2; TRBD1 matches at 7 bases. The sample was peripheral blood. CDR3 sequence: CASSSRDSYGYTF. In nucleotides, the CDR3 is TGTGCCAGCAGCTCCCGGGACAGCTATGGCTACACCTTC.